The entry below describes one T cell receptor (beta chain). The V end was cut by 1 base, the J end by 6 bases, with 10 bases between. CDR1 SGHNT and CDR2 YYREEE come from the germline V gene (reference sequence). CDR3 length: 14 residues. The PCR had 60 Vbeta and 13 Jbeta primers. Clones were sequenced by immunoSEQ multiplex PCR, and TCRdb holds only the in-frame ones, with some missing. The table records roughly 63,000 clones, 71% of them present only once. This sample is drawn from a study of cytomegalovirus exposure and HLA in healthy donors. Across the whole study: Most genotyped donors, around 78% of about 400, had Caucasian-associated genetic ancestry.

Input material: PBMCs. The gene calls are TRBV5-4 and TRBJ2-2, with a possible D match to TRBD2 (7 bases). The source is a man aged 50 to 59 in good health and CMV-seropositive. CDR3 loop: CASSLLGGAGELFF. The DNA for the CDR3 is TGTGCCAGCAGCTTGTTAGGGGGGGCCGGGGAGCTGTTTTTT.